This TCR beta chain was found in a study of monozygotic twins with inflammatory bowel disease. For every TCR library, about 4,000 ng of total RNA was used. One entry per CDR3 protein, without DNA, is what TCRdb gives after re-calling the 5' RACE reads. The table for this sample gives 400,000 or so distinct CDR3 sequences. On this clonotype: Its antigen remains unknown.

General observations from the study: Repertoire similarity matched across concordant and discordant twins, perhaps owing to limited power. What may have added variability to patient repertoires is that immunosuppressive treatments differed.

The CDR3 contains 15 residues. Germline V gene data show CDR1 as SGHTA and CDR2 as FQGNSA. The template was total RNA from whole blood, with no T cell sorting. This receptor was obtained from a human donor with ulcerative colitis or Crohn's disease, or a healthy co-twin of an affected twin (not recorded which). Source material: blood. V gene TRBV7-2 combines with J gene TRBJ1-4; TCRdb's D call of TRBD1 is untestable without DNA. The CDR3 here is CASSLEGGANEKLFF.